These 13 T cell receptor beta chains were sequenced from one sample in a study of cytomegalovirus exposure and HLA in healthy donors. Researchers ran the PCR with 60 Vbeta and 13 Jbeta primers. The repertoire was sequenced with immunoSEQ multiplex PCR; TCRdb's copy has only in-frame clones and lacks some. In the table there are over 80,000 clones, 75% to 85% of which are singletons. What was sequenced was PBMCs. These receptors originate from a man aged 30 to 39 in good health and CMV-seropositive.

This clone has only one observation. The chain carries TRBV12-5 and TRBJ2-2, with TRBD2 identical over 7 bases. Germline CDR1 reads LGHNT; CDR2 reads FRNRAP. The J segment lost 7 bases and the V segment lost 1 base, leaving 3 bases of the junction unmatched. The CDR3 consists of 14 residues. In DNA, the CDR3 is TGTGCTAGTGGTTTGGAGGGAGGGCTCGGGGAGCTGTTTTTT. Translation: CASGLEGGLGELFF.

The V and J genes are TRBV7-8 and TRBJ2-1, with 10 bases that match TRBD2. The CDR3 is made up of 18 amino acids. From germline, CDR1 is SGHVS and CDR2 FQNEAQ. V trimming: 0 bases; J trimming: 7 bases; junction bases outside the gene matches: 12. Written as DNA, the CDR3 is TGTGCCAGCAGCTTAGCCATCGATCTAGCGGGAGCATGGAATGAGCAGTTCTTC. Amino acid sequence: CASSLAIDLAGAWNEQFF.

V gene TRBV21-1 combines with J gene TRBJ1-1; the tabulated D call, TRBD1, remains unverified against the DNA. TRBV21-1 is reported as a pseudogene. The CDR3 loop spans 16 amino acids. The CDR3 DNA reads TGTGCCAGCAGCACGAGCTGGACAATCTGGAACACTGAAGCTTTCTTT. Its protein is CASSTSWTIWNTEAFF.

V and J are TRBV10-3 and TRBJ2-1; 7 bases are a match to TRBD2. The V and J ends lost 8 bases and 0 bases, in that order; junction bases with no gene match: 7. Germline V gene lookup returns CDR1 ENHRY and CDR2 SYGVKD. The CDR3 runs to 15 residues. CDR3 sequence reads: CAIGGVAVSYNEQFF. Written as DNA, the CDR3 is TGTGCCATCGGGGGGGTAGCGGTCTCCTACAATGAGCAGTTCTTC.

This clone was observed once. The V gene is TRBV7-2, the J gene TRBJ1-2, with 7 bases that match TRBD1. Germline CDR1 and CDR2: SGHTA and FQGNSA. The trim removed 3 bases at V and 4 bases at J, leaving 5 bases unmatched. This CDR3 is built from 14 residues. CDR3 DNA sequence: TGTGCCAGCAGCTTCGACAGGGCGGGCTATGGCTACACCTTC. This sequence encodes CASSFDRAGYGYTF.

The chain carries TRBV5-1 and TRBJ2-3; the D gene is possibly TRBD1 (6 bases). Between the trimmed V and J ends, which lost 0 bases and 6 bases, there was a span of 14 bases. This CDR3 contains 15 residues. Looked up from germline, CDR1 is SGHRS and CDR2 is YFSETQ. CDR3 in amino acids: CASSLEGQLPDTQYF. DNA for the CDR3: TGCGCCAGCAGCTTGGAGGGACAACTCCCCGATACGCAGTATTTT.

CDR3 DNA: TGTGCCAGTAATACAGGGGCGAGGACTGAAGCTTTCTTT. This translates into CASNTGARTEAFF. The rearrangement joins TRBV19 to TRBJ1-1; 7 bases agree with TRBD1. Trimming removed 7 bases from V and 5 bases from J; junction bases left unmatched: 7. CDR1 is LNHDA and CDR2 is SQIVND in the germline V gene (reference sequence). The CDR3 contains 13 residues.

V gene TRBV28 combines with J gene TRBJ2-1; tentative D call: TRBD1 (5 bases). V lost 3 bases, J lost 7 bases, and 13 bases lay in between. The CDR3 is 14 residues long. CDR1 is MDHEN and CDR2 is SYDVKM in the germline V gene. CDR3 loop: CASSLSGNFNEQFF. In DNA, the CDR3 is TGTGCCAGCAGTTTGTCAGGGAATTTTAATGAGCAGTTCTTC.

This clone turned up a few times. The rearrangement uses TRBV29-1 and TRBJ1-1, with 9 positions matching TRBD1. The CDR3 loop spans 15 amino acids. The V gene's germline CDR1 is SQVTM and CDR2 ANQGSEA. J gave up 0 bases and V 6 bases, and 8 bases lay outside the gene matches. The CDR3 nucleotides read TGCAGCGTCGGATACAGGGGGCCAATGAACACTGAAGCTTTCTTT. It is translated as CSVGYRGPMNTEAFF.

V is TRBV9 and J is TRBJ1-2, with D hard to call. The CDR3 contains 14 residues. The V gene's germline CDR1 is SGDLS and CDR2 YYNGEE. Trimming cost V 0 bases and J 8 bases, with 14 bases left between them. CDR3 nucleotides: TGTGCCAGCAGCGTAGATCCAGACCTGGGCGGCTACACCTTC. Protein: CASSVDPDLGGYTF.

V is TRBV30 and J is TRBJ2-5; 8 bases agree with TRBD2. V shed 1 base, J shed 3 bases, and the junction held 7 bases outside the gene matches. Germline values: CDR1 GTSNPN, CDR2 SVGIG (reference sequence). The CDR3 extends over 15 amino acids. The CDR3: CAWSALVGREETQYF. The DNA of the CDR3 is TGTGCCTGGAGTGCCCTGGTCGGGAGGGAAGAGACCCAGTACTTC.

CDR3 nucleotides: TGTGCCAGCAGCTTGGCCACAAGTAATTCACCCCTCCACTTT. This encodes CASSLATSNSPLHF. The gene calls are TRBV5-6 and TRBJ1-6; D is ambiguous. The CDR3 is 14 amino acids. V lost 0 bases and J lost 6, with 7 bases in between. Germline-derived CDR1 and CDR2 are SGHDT and YYEEEE. The variable domain in full, completed from reference TRBV5-6 and TRBJ1-6, reads DAGVTQSPTHLIKTRGQQVTLRCSPKSGHDTVSWYQQALGQGPQFIFQYYEEEERQRGNFPDRFSGHQFPNYSSELNVNALLLGDSALYLCASSLATSNSPLHFGNGTRLTVT.

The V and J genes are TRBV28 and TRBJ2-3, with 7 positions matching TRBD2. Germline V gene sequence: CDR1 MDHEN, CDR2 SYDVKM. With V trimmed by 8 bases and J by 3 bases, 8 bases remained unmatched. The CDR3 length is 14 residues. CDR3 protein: CASRDGGTTDTQYF. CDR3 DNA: TGTGCCAGCCGAGACGGGGGGACGACAGATACGCAGTATTTT.